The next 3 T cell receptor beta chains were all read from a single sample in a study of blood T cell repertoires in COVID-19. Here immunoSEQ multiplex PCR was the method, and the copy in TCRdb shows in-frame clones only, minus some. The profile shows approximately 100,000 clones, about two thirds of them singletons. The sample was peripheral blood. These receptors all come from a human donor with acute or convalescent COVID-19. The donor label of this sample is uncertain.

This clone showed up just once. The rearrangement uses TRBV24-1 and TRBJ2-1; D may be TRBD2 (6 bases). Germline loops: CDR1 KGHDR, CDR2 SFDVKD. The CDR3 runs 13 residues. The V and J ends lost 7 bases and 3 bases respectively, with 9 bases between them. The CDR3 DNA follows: TGTGCCACCAGCGGGGGTGTCTACAATGAGCAGTTCTTC. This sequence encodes CATSGGVYNEQFF.

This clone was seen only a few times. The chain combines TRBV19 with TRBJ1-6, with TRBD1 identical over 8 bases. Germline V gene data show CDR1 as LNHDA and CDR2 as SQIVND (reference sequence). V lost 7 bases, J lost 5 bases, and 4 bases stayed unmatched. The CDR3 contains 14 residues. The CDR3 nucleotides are TGTGCCAGTACCCAGGACAGGGATAATTCACCCCTCCACTTT. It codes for CASTQDRDNSPLHF.

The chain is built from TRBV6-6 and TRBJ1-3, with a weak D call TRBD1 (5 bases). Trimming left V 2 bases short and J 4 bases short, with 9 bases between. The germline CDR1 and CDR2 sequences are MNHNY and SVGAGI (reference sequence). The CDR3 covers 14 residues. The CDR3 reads CASSYGQGGNTIYF. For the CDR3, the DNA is TGTGCCAGCAGTTACGGGCAGGGAGGAAACACCATATATTTT.